Listed here are 29 T cell receptor beta chains from one sample, sequenced in a study of cytomegalovirus exposure and HLA in healthy donors. The PCR used 60 Vbeta and 13 Jbeta primers. Sequenced by immunoSEQ multiplex PCR; TCRdb stores in-frame clones only, minus some. Of about 170,000 clones in the sample, roughly 79% were seen once. Source material: PBMCs. These receptor sequences come from a woman aged 18-29 years in good health and CMV-seropositive.

The chain is built from TRBV5-1 and TRBJ1-4; TRBD1 aligns across 11 bases. The CDR3 contains 15 residues. V shed 3 bases and J 8 bases; nucleotides not matched to a gene: 6. In germline, CDR1 is SGHRS, CDR2 YFSETQ. CDR3 DNA sequence: TGCGCCAGCAGCTGGACAGGGGGCGAGGCCGAAAAACTGTTTTTT. Translation gives CASSWTGGEAEKLFF.

This sequence joins TRBV25-1 and TRBJ2-7, with 10 bases identical to TRBD1. The CDR3 extends over 14 amino acids. The V and J ends lost 4 bases and 3 bases, in that order; junction bases with no gene match: 3. CDR1 and CDR2 from the germline V gene are MGHDK and SYGVNS. The CDR3 here is CASSVGQGSYEQYF. The CDR3 DNA reads TGTGCCAGCAGTGTGGGACAGGGGAGCTACGAGCAGTACTTC.

The V call is TRBV5-4, the J call TRBJ1-1, with 7 bases aligning to TRBD1. This CDR3 is 15 amino acids long. V was pared by 0 bases and J by 3 bases, with 5 bases of the junction left unmatched. Germline CDR1 reads SGHNT; CDR2 reads YYREEE (reference sequence). CDR3 residues: CASSLGQGRDTEAFF. CDR3 bases: TGTGCCAGCAGCTTGGGACAGGGAAGGGACACTGAAGCTTTCTTT. The complete variable domain, with remaining parts taken from reference TRBV5-4 and TRBJ1-1, reads ETGVTQSPTHLIKTRGQQVTLRCSSQSGHNTVSWYQQALGQGPQFIFQYYREEENGRGNFPPRFSGLQFPNYSSELNVNALELDDSALYLCASSLGQGRDTEAFFGQGTRLTVV.

The chain combines TRBV27 with TRBJ2-7, with a tentative D call TRBD1 (6 bases). This CDR3 contains 13 residues. V gave up 3 bases and J gave up 3 bases, with 9 bases separating them. In germline, CDR1 is MNHEY, CDR2 SMNVEV (reference sequence). In DNA form, the CDR3 reads TGTGCCAGCAGTTTGGGACAAAGCTACGAGCAGTACTTC. This sequence encodes CASSLGQSYEQYF.

The V gene is TRBV7-2, the J gene TRBJ1-2; tentative D call: TRBD1 (6 bases). The V end was cut by 3 bases, the J end by 0 bases, with 11 bases between. The germline gives CDR1 SGHTA, CDR2 FQGNSA. The CDR3 spans 15 residues. CDR3 nucleotide sequence: TGTGCCAGCAGCTTTCTGGACAGACCTAACTATGGCTACACCTTC. Amino acid sequence: CASSFLDRPNYGYTF.

The J gene is TRBJ1-1, the V gene TRBV11-2; D possibly corresponds to TRBD1 (5 bases). CDR1 is SGHAT, CDR2 FQNNGV, per germline. The CDR3 covers 13 residues. The germline V and J ends were trimmed by 2 bases and 6 bases, with 10 bases remaining between them. CDR3 DNA: TGTGCCAGCAGCTTATTTGAGACAGCTGAAGCTTTCTTT. It translates to CASSLFETAEAFF.

This rearrangement joins TRBV9 to TRBJ1-1; no clear D gene. Germline CDR1 reads SGDLS; CDR2 reads YYNGEE. Trimming removed 6 bases from V and 2 bases from J, with 8 bases in between. The CDR3 is made up of 12 amino acids. In nucleotides, the CDR3 is TGTGCCAGCACGGGTCTAAACACTGAAGCTTTCTTT. Protein: CASTGLNTEAFF.

This chain joins TRBV19 and TRBJ1-4, with 7 bases matching TRBD1. CDR1 and CDR2 (germline): LNHDA, SQIVND (reference sequence). Trimming cost V 10 bases and J 8 bases; bases outside gene matches: 13. The CDR3 loop spans 14 amino acids. As DNA, the CDR3 is TGTGCCATTAACAGGGGAAGGGGGGACGAAAAACTGTTTTTT. This codes for CAINRGRGDEKLFF. Looking up the rest from reference TRBV19 and TRBJ1-4 gives the full variable domain: DGGITQSPKYLFRKEGQNVTLSCEQNLNHDAMYWYRQDPGQGLRLIYYSQIVNDFQKGDIAEGYSVSREKKESFPLTVTSAQKNPTAFYLCAINRGRGDEKLFFGSGTQLSVL.

V and J are TRBV7-8 and TRBJ2-5, with a weak D call TRBD2 (5 bases). Germline V gene data show CDR1 as SGHVS and CDR2 as FQNEAQ. CDR3 size: 13 residues. V was clipped by 0 bases and J by 5 bases, with 7 bases between them. The CDR3 here is CASSLARVETQYF. The CDR3 DNA is TGTGCCAGCAGCTTAGCGAGGGTGGAGACCCAGTACTTC.

The genes are TRBV6-1 and TRBJ1-5, with D maybe TRBD1 (5 bases). Germline V gene lookup returns CDR1 MNHNS and CDR2 SASEGT. V gave up 2 bases and J gave up 6 bases, with 11 bases separating them. The CDR3 sequence is 14 residues long. The CDR3 coding sequence is TGTGCCAGCAGTGAATCGGGGGGAAGTCAGCCCCAGCATTTT. Amino acids: CASSESGGSQPQHF.

This chain connects TRBV11-3 to TRBJ2-3; 9 bases map to TRBD1. This CDR3 is 18 amino acids long. CDR1 and CDR2 from the germline V gene are SGHNT and YENEEA. The trim removed 1 base at V and 1 base at J, leaving 9 bases unmatched. The CDR3 loop reads CASSLGDRVDPGTDTQYF. The CDR3 DNA follows: TGTGCCAGCAGCTTAGGGGACAGGGTAGATCCTGGCACAGATACGCAGTATTTT.

The chain couples TRBV7-6 to TRBJ1-4; D perhaps matches TRBD1 (5 bases). The CDR3 runs 15 residues. Germline CDR1 SGHVS, CDR2 FNYEAQ. Trimming removed 1 base from V and 7 bases from J, with 13 bases in between. CDR3 amino acids: CASSLGGRGGEKLFF. Here the CDR3 DNA reads TGTGCCAGCAGCTTAGGAGGGAGGGGCGGTGAAAAACTGTTTTTT.

The V gene is TRBV6-6, the J gene TRBJ2-7; 9 bases map to TRBD1. The CDR3 sequence is 14 residues long. Germline V gene data show CDR1 as MNHNY and CDR2 as SVGAGI (reference sequence). V trimming: 5 bases; J trimming: 6 bases; junction bases outside the gene matches: 8. Here the CDR3 reads CASSTGQGIIEQYF. In nucleotides, the CDR3 is TGTGCCAGCAGTACAGGACAGGGGATCATCGAGCAGTACTTC.

This chain uses TRBV7-9 with TRBJ1-1; D gene unclear. The CDR3 runs 15 residues. V lost 0 bases, J lost 1 base, and 9 bases lay in between. CDR1 and CDR2 from the germline V gene are SEHNR and FQNEAQ (reference sequence). CDR3 sequence: CASSLAGYRNTEAFF. The CDR3 nucleotides are TGTGCCAGCAGCTTAGCCGGGTATCGGAACACTGAAGCTTTCTTT.

J is TRBJ2-2 and V is TRBV9; tentatively, D is TRBD1 (6 bases). Trimming removed 1 base from V and 0 bases from J, with 7 bases in between. CDR1 SGDLS and CDR2 YYNGEE come from the germline V gene. This CDR3 is built from 15 residues. In DNA, the CDR3 is TGTGCCAGCAGCGTAAGGGGGACGAACACCGGGGAGCTGTTTTTT. Protein sequence: CASSVRGTNTGELFF.

This chain uses TRBV29-1 with TRBJ2-7; maybe TRBD1 (5 bases). V lost 4 bases, J lost 3 bases, and 16 bases lay in between. Germline loops: CDR1 SQVTM, CDR2 ANQGSEA. The CDR3 runs 14 residues. CDR3 sequence: CSVGLRASYYEQYF. The CDR3 nucleotides read TGCAGCGTTGGGCTCAGGGCTAGTTACTACGAGCAGTACTTC.

The chain employs TRBV7-9 and TRBJ1-1, with 8 bases identical to TRBD1. The CDR3 is made up of 15 amino acids. The J segment lost 1 base and the V segment lost 4 bases, leaving 5 bases of the junction unmatched. The germline gives CDR1 SEHNR, CDR2 FQNEAQ (reference sequence). CDR3 DNA: TGTGCCAGCAGCTCGACAGGGGTAAAGAACACTGAAGCTTTCTTT. Its protein is CASSSTGVKNTEAFF.

The chain is built from TRBV5-4 and TRBJ2-5; D unclear. Between the trimmed V and J ends, which lost 3 bases and 4 bases, there was a span of 13 bases. This CDR3 contains 14 residues. Germline V gene data show CDR1 as SGHNT and CDR2 as YYREEE (reference sequence). CDR3 protein: CASSWVGYRETQYF. For the CDR3, the DNA is TGTGCCAGCAGCTGGGTCGGGTACCGAGAGACCCAGTACTTC.

V and J are TRBV6-1 and TRBJ1-1; 9 nucleotides align to TRBD1. Trimming cost V 5 bases and J 10 bases; bases outside gene matches: 5. Germline lookup yields CDR1 MNHNS and CDR2 SASEGT. The CDR3 has 12 residues. The CDR3 bases are TGTGCCAGCAGTCTTACGACAGGGGGAGCTTTCTTT. The encoded protein is CASSLTTGGAFF.

The CDR3 sequence: CSARVSSPLHF. The CDR3 bases are TGCAGTGCTAGAGTCTCTTCACCCCTCCACTTT. The chain is built from TRBV20-1 and TRBJ1-6, with unresolved D. V gave up 1 base and J gave up 9 bases, with 4 bases separating them. Germline V gives CDR1 DFQATT, CDR2 SNEGSKA (reference sequence). The length of the CDR3 is 11 residues.

The V gene is TRBV11-2, the J gene TRBJ1-2; 7 nucleotides match TRBD1. Germline V CDR1 and CDR2: SGHAT, FQNNGV. After removal of 0 bases from V and 3 bases from J, the junction contained 4 bases not matched to a gene. This CDR3 is built from 15 residues. The CDR3 DNA follows: TGTGCCAGCAGCTTAGAAGGGACAGCCTACTATGGCTACACCTTC. Translated: CASSLEGTAYYGYTF.

The rearrangement links TRBV4-2 to TRBJ2-5; 7 bases align to TRBD2. Germline-derived CDR1 and CDR2 are LGHNA and YNFKEQ. The CDR3 has 16 amino acids. Trimming at V came to 5 bases and at J to 3 bases, leaving 12 bases not matched to a gene. The CDR3 loop reads CASSTRDYPGEETQYF. The CDR3 DNA follows: TGTGCCAGCAGCACCAGGGACTACCCCGGAGAAGAGACCCAGTACTTC.

The rearrangement uses TRBV5-5 and TRBJ2-7; D gene uncertain. Germline V CDR1 and CDR2: SGHKS, YYEKEE (reference sequence). The CDR3 is made up of 15 amino acids. V lost 5 bases, J lost 2 bases, and 17 bases lay in between. Here the CDR3 reads CASRPSWQATYEQYF. The CDR3 nucleotides read TGTGCCAGCAGACCTTCTTGGCAGGCGACCTACGAGCAGTACTTC.

The V call is TRBV7-9, the J call TRBJ2-4, with a weak D call TRBD1 (6 bases). CDR1 is SEHNR, CDR2 FQNEAQ, per germline (reference sequence). V was pared by 5 bases and J by 7 bases, with 15 bases between. The CDR3 consists of 14 residues. The CDR3 region is CASSTRTDPNIQYF. Here the CDR3 DNA reads TGTGCCAGCAGCACTCGGACAGACCCGAACATTCAGTACTTC.

The chain couples TRBV7-7 to TRBJ1-2, with a possible D match to TRBD1 (6 bases). V was shortened by 5 bases and J by 6 bases, with 19 bases between the two germline ends. Germline V gives CDR1 SSHAT, CDR2 FNYEAQ (reference sequence). The CDR3 is 15 residues long. This CDR3 reads CASSPVWGRGHGYTF. The CDR3 nucleotides read TGTGCCAGCAGCCCCGTATGGGGCAGGGGCCATGGCTACACCTTC.

The chain combines TRBV5-6 with TRBJ2-2; 8 bases fit TRBD2. CDR1 and CDR2 (germline): SGHDT, YYEEEE. Trimming at V came to 4 bases and at J to 3 bases, leaving 5 bases not matched to a gene. CDR3 length equals 15 residues. CDR3 coding DNA: TGTGCCAGCAGCGTGAGCGGGGGTTACACCGGGGAGCTGTTTTTT. The encoded protein is CASSVSGGYTGELFF.

This sequence joins TRBV28 and TRBJ1-3; TRBD1 matches at 7 bases. This CDR3 has 15 amino acids. With 6 bases clipped from V and 4 bases from J, the junction kept 9 bases outside the gene matches. CDR1 is MDHEN, CDR2 SYDVKM, per germline. CDR3 coding DNA: TGTGCCAGCAGCCCCTGGACAGGCTCAGGAAACACCATATATTTT. It translates to CASSPWTGSGNTIYF.

V usage is TRBV7-2 and J usage is TRBJ1-1; 9 positions match TRBD1. Losses at the gene ends were 5 bases for V and 5 bases for J; bases not matched to a gene: 6. CDR1 and CDR2 (germline): SGHTA, FQGNSA. This CDR3 spans 14 amino acids. The CDR3 DNA sequence: TGTGCCAGCAGCCCCCGGGACAGGGTGACTGAAGCTTTCTTT. This sequence encodes CASSPRDRVTEAFF.

The chain is built from TRBV14 and TRBJ2-3; the D gene is possibly TRBD1 (5 bases). CDR1 is SGHDN, CDR2 FVKESK, per germline. V was pared by 4 bases and J by 2 bases, with 16 bases between. The CDR3 spans 16 residues. The CDR3 bases are TGTGCCAGCAGCCTGGGGCTACCTCTACTCACAGATACGCAGTATTTT. Protein product: CASSLGLPLLTDTQYF.